The 5 T cell receptor beta chains presented below share a single source sample, sequenced in a study of T-cell memory formation after mild COVID-19 (dated by TCRdb to the early 2020s). Library construction relied on 5' RACE. The sequencer listed for this sample is Illumina NovaSeq 6000. Using fastp trimming at Q25 and MiXCR clonotype assembly, TCRdb reanalyzed the public sequencing data and kept in-frame beta chains. Identical CDR3 protein sequences are pooled into one entry, listed with their most common genes and DNA. The sample table records about 400,000 distinct CDR3 sequences; 14% of these occur just once. Of the sample, about 20% falls within the top ten clones. The sequencing sample was made of PBMCs or a T cell subset sorted from them (not recorded which). Every receptor here comes from a man between 18 and 35 years old who had mild COVID-19 (a few samples of this study predate the infection). The sample titles of this study are shuffled in the database, so cell type and time point are left out; the donor was told from shared clones.

The rearrangement uses TRBV30 and TRBJ2-1; D possibly corresponds to TRBD1 (5 bases). V shed 1 base and J shed 9 bases, with 10 bases lying between them. CDR1 and CDR2 (germline): GTSNPN, SVGIG (reference sequence). CDR3 length: 12 residues. This CDR3 reads CAWSEDKLEQFF. In nucleotides, the CDR3 is TGTGCCTGGAGTGAGGACAAACTTGAGCAGTTCTTC.

This clonotype has more than one count but fewer than ten. The J gene is TRBJ2-5, the V gene TRBV7-9; the D gene is possibly TRBD2 (7 bases). V was clipped by 3 bases and J by 4 bases, with 12 bases between them. Per the germline V gene, CDR1 is SEHNR and CDR2 is FQNEAQ (reference sequence). The CDR3 is 14 amino acids. CDR3 DNA sequence: TGTGCCAGCAGCTTCGGCGGGGGCCCAGAGACCCAGTACTTC. As protein: CASSFGGGPETQYF.

This clonotype has more than one count but fewer than ten. The chain joins TRBV28 to TRBJ2-5; D remains ambiguous. Trimming pared 6 bases from V and 5 bases from J, leaving 10 bases between. CDR1 MDHEN and CDR2 SYDVKM come from the germline V gene. This CDR3 is 12 amino acids long. The CDR3 bases are TGTGCCAGCAGCATGTCGTATGAGACCCAGTACTTC. Protein: CASSMSYETQYF.

This clonotype was seen ten or more times. The V call is TRBV29-1, the J call TRBJ1-1; D gene ambiguous. CDR1 and CDR2 (germline): SQVTM, ANQGSEA. This CDR3 spans 11 amino acids. V lost 4 bases, J lost 1 base, and 4 bases lay in between. The CDR3 bases are TGCAGCGTTGCAAGGAACACTGAAGCTTTCTTT. Its translation: CSVARNTEAFF.

This clonotype was seen only a few times. The rearrangement links TRBV15 to TRBJ1-3, with D possibly TRBD1 on 6 matching bases. The germline V gene has CDR1 LNHNV and CDR2 YYDKDF (reference sequence). This CDR3 has 14 residues. V shed 5 bases and J shed 4 bases, with 12 bases lying between them. For the CDR3, the DNA is TGTGCCACCAGCGTAGGGGGGGACGGAAACACCATATATTTT. Amino acids: CATSVGGDGNTIYF.